Listed below are T cell receptor beta chains from one sample, sequenced in a study of blood T cell repertoires in COVID-19. Assay: immunoSEQ multiplex PCR; the TCRdb copy retains only in-frame clones and omits some. The table shows about 100,000 clones, with roughly nine tenths occurring only once. The sequenced material came from peripheral blood. The receptor source for this set is a human donor in a cohort sampled during active COVID-19. The CDR3 runs from the conserved cysteine through the conserved F or W. The order of the fields is J gene, clone size, V gene, D gene, CDR3 DNA, CDR3 protein. A D gene is named only where the DNA matches it firmly. Expanded clones are given a class, and other clones once, few, many or no size at all.

J: TRBJ1-2; size: -; V: TRBV9; D: TRBD1; DNA: TGTGCCAGCAGCGTAGTCCAGGGGGATGGCTACACCTTC; CDR3: CASSVVQGDGYTF
J: TRBJ2-5; size: -; V: TRBV9; D: -; DNA: TGTGCCAGCAGCGTAGCCGGGTTGGTTAAAGAGACCCAGTACTTC; CDR3: CASSVAGLVKETQYF
J: TRBJ1-2; size: -; V: TRBV12-3/TRBV12-4; D: -; DNA: TGTGCCAGCACCTTAGGAGCGATCTATGGCTACACCTTC; CDR3: CASTLGAIYGYTF
J: TRBJ2-7; size: -; V: TRBV20-1; D: TRBD2; DNA: TGCAGTGCTAGTTCTAGCGGGAGGCCCATCTCCTACGAGCAGTACTTC; CDR3: CSASSSGRPISYEQYF
J: TRBJ1-3; size: -; V: TRBV3-1/TRBV3-2; D: -; DNA: TGTGCCAGCAGCCAAGTCTGGACAGATTCTGGAAACACCATATATTTT; CDR3: CASSQVWTDSGNTIYF
J: TRBJ2-1; size: -; V: TRBV14; D: -; DNA: TGTGCCAGCAGCCTCAGTAGCGGCTACAATGAGCAGTTCTTC; CDR3: CASSLSSGYNEQFF
J: TRBJ1-2; size: -; V: TRBV7-9; D: TRBD1; DNA: TGTGCCAGCAGCGGCGCGTACGGGACAGCCGAACAGGGGTATGGCTACACCTTC; CDR3: CASSGAYGTAEQGYGYTF
J: TRBJ1-2; size: -; V: TRBV7-9; D: -; DNA: TGTGCCAGCAGCTTATTCAACGCGGCAGCCAACTATGGCTACACCTTC; CDR3: CASSLFNAAANYGYTF
J: TRBJ2-7; size: -; V: TRBV5-1; D: TRBD1; DNA: TGCGCCAGCAAAGGTGGGGGGACAGGGAGTTACGAGCAGTACTTC; CDR3: CASKGGGTGSYEQYF
J: TRBJ2-7; size: -; V: TRBV28; D: -; DNA: TGTGCCAGCAGCGACATTGACAGCTACGAGCAGTACTTC; CDR3: CASSDIDSYEQYF
J: TRBJ2-7; size: -; V: TRBV7-8; D: TRBD2; DNA: TGTGCCAGCAGCTTCTTCGGTGGGGAGGGAGCCTACGAGCAGTACTTC; CDR3: CASSFFGGEGAYEQYF
J: TRBJ2-5; size: -; V: TRBV18; D: TRBD1; DNA: TGTGCCAGCTCACCACTGGGACAGGGGGCCGGAGAGACCCAGTACTTC; CDR3: CASSPLGQGAGETQYF
J: TRBJ2-1; size: -; V: TRBV5-1; D: -; DNA: TGCGCCAGCAGTCCAGCCCTCCGCGGTGGGTACAATGAGCAGTTCTTC; CDR3: CASSPALRGGYNEQFF
J: TRBJ1-1; size: -; V: TRBV5-5; D: TRBD1; DNA: TGTGCCAGCAGGGGACAGGGGGTCTGGTTGGACACTGAAGCTTTCTTT; CDR3: CASRGQGVWLDTEAFF
J: TRBJ2-5; size: -; V: TRBV6-1; D: -; DNA: TGTGCCAGCAGTGAAGTTGTGGGGGCCGGGGCCAAGACCCAGTACTTC; CDR3: CASSEVVGAGAKTQYF
J: TRBJ1-2; size: -; V: TRBV28; D: -; DNA: TGTGCCACTCCACCCGACCAGGGGATAGGGTATGGCTACACCTTC; CDR3: CATPPDQGIGYGYTF
J: TRBJ1-1; size: -; V: TRBV24-1; D: -; DNA: TGTGCCACCGGACTTCAGAATACTGAAGCTTTCTTT; CDR3: CATGLQNTEAFF
J: TRBJ2-2; size: few; V: TRBV6-1; D: TRBD2; DNA: TGTGCCAGCAGGGAACTAGCGGGGGCTCTGGCCGGGGAGCTGTTTTTT; CDR3: CASRELAGALAGELFF
J: TRBJ2-3; size: once; V: TRBV3-1/TRBV3-2; D: TRBD1; DNA: TGTGCCAGCAGCTTTAATCCCGGGACAGGGGGCAATACGCAGTATTTT; CDR3: CASSFNPGTGGNTQYF
J: TRBJ2-2; size: once; V: TRBV7-9; D: TRBD1; DNA: TGTGCCAGCAGACAAAGAGGGGACAGGGCTATCGGGGAGCTGTTTTTT; CDR3: CASRQRGDRAIGELFF
J: TRBJ2-3; size: medium-sized; V: TRBV5-4; D: -; DNA: TGTGCCAGCACCTCTAGCACAGATACGCAGTATTTT; CDR3: CASTSSTDTQYF
J: TRBJ2-3; size: -; V: TRBV5-8; D: TRBD2; DNA: TGTGCCAGCAGCATTGGGGAGGGCCAGCGTACAGATACGCAGTATTTT; CDR3: CASSIGEGQRTDTQYF
J: TRBJ1-3; size: -; V: TRBV3-1/TRBV3-2; D: TRBD1; DNA: TGTGCCAGCAGCCTTGAGACAGGGACTGGAAACACCATATATTTT; CDR3: CASSLETGTGNTIYF
J: TRBJ2-3; size: -; V: TRBV18; D: -; DNA: TGTGCCAGCTCACCACCGGGGCAGAGCACAGATACGCAGTATTTT; CDR3: CASSPPGQSTDTQYF
J: TRBJ2-1; size: -; V: TRBV5-1; D: TRBD2; DNA: TGCGCCAGCAGCGACGGGACTAGCGGGCCTGTTAAGCAGTTCTTC; CDR3: CASSDGTSGPVKQFF
J: TRBJ2-1; size: -; V: TRBV28; D: -; DNA: TGTGCCAGCAGTTCCGATAGCGTCGGACTCTACAATGAGCAGTTCTTC; CDR3: CASSSDSVGLYNEQFF
J: TRBJ2-1; size: -; V: TRBV5-8; D: TRBD1; DNA: TGTGCCAGCAGCGCGCCGGGACAGGGTACCAATGAGCAGTTCTTC; CDR3: CASSAPGQGTNEQFF
J: TRBJ1-5; size: -; V: TRBV24-1; D: -; DNA: TGTGCCACCTCAGGGGCAGCAAATCAGCCCCAGCATTTT; CDR3: CATSGAANQPQHF
J: TRBJ2-7; size: -; V: TRBV29-1; D: -; DNA: TGCAGCGTGGAACAGAATTACGAGCAGTACTTC; CDR3: CSVEQNYEQYF
J: TRBJ2-2; size: once; V: TRBV27; D: TRBD1; DNA: TGTGCCAGCAGTTTCCGACCTCCGGGACAGCTAGGGGAGCTGTTTTTT; CDR3: CASSFRPPGQLGELFF
J: TRBJ1-1; size: -; V: TRBV5-6; D: -; DNA: TGTGCCAGCAGCTCAGGTAACACTGAAGCTTTCTTT; CDR3: CASSSGNTEAFF
J: TRBJ1-1; size: -; V: TRBV5-4; D: -; DNA: TGTGCCAGCAGCTTGGGACGGACTTTGAACACTGAAGCTTTCTTT; CDR3: CASSLGRTLNTEAFF
J: TRBJ2-7; size: -; V: TRBV27; D: TRBD2; DNA: TGTGCCAGCAGTTTGGGTCCGGGGAGGGGTGGACTACGAAACACCTACGAGCAGTACTTC; CDR3: CASSLGPGRGGLRNTYEQYF
J: TRBJ2-7; size: -; V: TRBV28; D: -; DNA: TGTGCCAGCAGTTTGATGGGCGAAGGCTACGAGCAGTACTTC; CDR3: CASSLMGEGYEQYF
J: TRBJ2-3; size: -; V: TRBV24-1; D: TRBD2; DNA: TGTGCCACCAGTGTAGCGGGACTAGATACGCAGTATTTT; CDR3: CATSVAGLDTQYF
J: TRBJ1-6; size: -; V: TRBV2; D: TRBD1; DNA: TGTGCCAGCAGGACCGACAGGGAAGCTAATTCACCCCTCCACTTT; CDR3: CASRTDREANSPLHF
J: TRBJ1-4; size: -; V: TRBV29-1; D: -; DNA: TGCAGCGTACCATCCACAGCAACTAATGAAAAACTGTTTTTT; CDR3: CSVPSTATNEKLFF
J: TRBJ2-7; size: -; V: TRBV13; D: -; DNA: TGTGCCAGCAGCTCGGGCTCCTACGAGCAGTACTTC; CDR3: CASSSGSYEQYF
J: TRBJ2-1; size: -; V: TRBV3-1/TRBV3-2; D: -; DNA: TGTGCCAGCAGCCAAGATCCGAGACAGCTAAACAATGAGCAGTTCTTC; CDR3: CASSQDPRQLNNEQFF
J: TRBJ2-5; size: -; V: TRBV7-2; D: -; DNA: TGTGCCAGCAGCCCATACCGATGGACTGTTTCACAAGAGACCCAGTACTTC; CDR3: CASSPYRWTVSQETQYF
J: TRBJ2-7; size: -; V: TRBV21-1; D: -; DNA: TGTGCCAGCAGCCCCCCCCGGGACAGCTCCTACGAGCAGTACTTC; CDR3: CASSPPRDSSYEQYF
J: TRBJ1-6; size: -; V: TRBV5-8; D: -; DNA: TGTGCCAGCAGCTTGGAGCATTCACCCCTCCACTTT; CDR3: CASSLEHSPLHF
J: TRBJ2-3; size: -; V: TRBV11-2; D: -; DNA: TGTGCCAGCAGCTTAGTGGGGCACGCTAGCACAGATACGCAGTATTTT; CDR3: CASSLVGHASTDTQYF
J: TRBJ2-4; size: -; V: TRBV4-2; D: -; DNA: TGTGCCAGCAGCCAAGAGGTTTCAGGGGCGCGATTTGGCATTCAGTACTTC; CDR3: CASSQEVSGARFGIQYF
J: TRBJ1-1; size: once; V: TRBV5-1; D: -; DNA: TGCGCCAGCAGCTTGGAGGGGCTGGGCTTGGGCACTGAAGCTTTCTTT; CDR3: CASSLEGLGLGTEAFF
J: TRBJ2-5; size: -; V: TRBV5-6; D: TRBD1; DNA: TGTGCCAGCAGCTCGGGACAGGCAGAGACCCAGTACTTC; CDR3: CASSSGQAETQYF
J: TRBJ1-4; size: -; V: TRBV28; D: TRBD1; DNA: TGTGCCAGCAGTTTATCGGAGACAGGGGGAAGGGAAAAACTGTTTTTT; CDR3: CASSLSETGGREKLFF
J: TRBJ2-7; size: -; V: TRBV2; D: TRBD1; DNA: TGTGCCAGCACCGACCAAGGTTTTATAAGGACAGGTTCCTACGAGCAGTACTTC; CDR3: CASTDQGFIRTGSYEQYF
J: TRBJ2-3; size: -; V: TRBV24-1; D: TRBD2; DNA: TGTGCCACCAGTGACTTCGGGACTAGCGGCACAGATACGCAGTATTTT; CDR3: CATSDFGTSGTDTQYF